This T cell receptor (beta chain) was sequenced for a study of blood T cell repertoires in COVID-19. The wider study: Samples taken during acute and convalescent COVID-19 were collected in the United States, Italy and Spain. From T cells, B-cell-depleted T cells, or PBMCs came the material, which was cDNA or gDNA.

The authors' processing: Cell counts per sample came from amplifying reference gene primers. Profiled with immunoSEQ multiplex PCR; TCRdb holds only in-frame clones, not every one. V, J and clone size derive from that table, while D and trimming were established from the DNA sequence. The sample contains a few hundred thousand clones, roughly 84% of which appear only once. The receptor's source is a woman aged 18 to 35 with acute or convalescent COVID-19. The material sequenced was peripheral blood.

CDR3 sequence reads: CASRVGTPRGEKLFF. DNA of the CDR3: TGTGCCAGCAGAGTTGGGACACCTCGGGGTGAAAAACTGTTTTTT. The chain joins TRBV7-9 to TRBJ1-4; tentative D call: TRBD1 (6 bases). Germline V gene data show CDR1 as SEHNR and CDR2 as FQNEAQ (reference sequence). V was trimmed by 6 bases and J by 7 bases, leaving 18 bases between them. The CDR3 has 15 amino acids.